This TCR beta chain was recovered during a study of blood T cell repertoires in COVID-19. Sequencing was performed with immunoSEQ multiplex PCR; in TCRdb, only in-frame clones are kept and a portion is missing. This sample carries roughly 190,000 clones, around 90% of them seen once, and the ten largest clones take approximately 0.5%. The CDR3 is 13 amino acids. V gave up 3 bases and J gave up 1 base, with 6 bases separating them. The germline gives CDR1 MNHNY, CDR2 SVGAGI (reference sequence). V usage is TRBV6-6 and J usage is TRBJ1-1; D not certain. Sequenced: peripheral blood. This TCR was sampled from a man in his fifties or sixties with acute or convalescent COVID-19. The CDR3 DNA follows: TGTGCCAGCAGTTATAATAGGAACACTGAAGCTTTCTTT. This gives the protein CASSYNRNTEAFF.